The T cell receptor beta chain described here comes from a study of OX40 agonist ivuxolimab in advanced cancers. Study context: One hepatocellular carcinoma and a couple of cutaneous melanoma patients partially responded.

As for this clone: The CDR3 does not end in the conserved phenylalanine or tryptophan, so this is likely a read error. It is unclear where the CDR3 begins or ends on the DNA, so no DNA is shown, and the CDR3 is as TCRdb lists it.

The repertoire was sequenced with immunoSEQ multiplex PCR; TCRdb's copy has only in-frame clones and lacks some. This table holds approximately 50,000 clones, over 80% found once. The CDR3 sequence runs 18 residues, both termini included. Per the germline V gene, CDR1 is LNHNV and CDR2 is YYDKDF (reference sequence). The material was CD4+ or CD8+ T cells sorted from blood, obtained in a trial of the OX40 agonist ivuxolimab. The receptor was isolated from an adult with an advanced solid tumor such as melanoma, head and neck, liver or kidney cancer. This chain connects TRBV15 to TRBJ2-2; TRBD2 is taken as the D call from the table, unchecked against the DNA. This CDR3 is CATSRDQLWQINTGELFS.